A single sample gave rise to the 24 T cell receptor beta chains below, sequenced in a study of response to subunit inactivated influenza vaccine. TCRdb ran MiXCR on the RT-PCR reads and lists one entry per CDR3 protein. The sample holds 500,000 to 550,000 distinct CDR3 sequences, under 9% seen once. Sequenced here: PBMCs from blood, sampled about 23 months after vaccination. The receptors derive from a man in his fifties or sixties who received an inactivated influenza vaccine.

Ten or more counts support this clonotype. The chain employs TRBV6-5 and TRBJ1-1, with a possible D match to TRBD1 (5 bases). CDR1 is MNHEY, CDR2 SVGAGI, per germline. The CDR3 consists of 15 residues. Trimming removed 0 bases at V and 1 base at J, with 9 bases between. DNA of the CDR3: TGTGCCAGCAGTTACTCGAATACAGGGAACACTGAAGCTTTCTTT. This gives the protein CASSYSNTGNTEAFF.

The chain recombines TRBV12-3 or TRBV12-4 with TRBJ2-1; possible D gene TRBD2, 8 bases. Between the trimmed V and J ends, which lost 7 bases and 3 bases, there was a span of 19 bases. CDR3 length: 16 residues. CDR3 nucleotide sequence: TGTGCCAGCATTTACGGGGGGGGACAGTTCTACAATGAGCAGTTCTTC. Translation: CASIYGGGQFYNEQFF.

This clonotype was detected a few times. The chain links TRBV7-9 to TRBJ2-5; the D gene is possibly TRBD2 (5 bases). Trimming stripped 5 bases from V and 2 bases from J, with 12 bases between. Germline CDR1 is SEHNR and CDR2 is FQNEAQ (reference sequence). The CDR3 loop spans 14 amino acids. The CDR3 loop is CASSLGMGQETQYF. The CDR3 coding sequence is TGTGCCAGCAGCCTCGGGATGGGGCAAGAGACCCAGTACTTC. The whole variable domain, filled in from reference TRBV7-9 and TRBJ2-5, reads DTGVSQNPRHKITKRGQNVTFRCDPISEHNRLYWYRQTLGQGPEFLTYFQNEAQLEKSRLLSDRFSAERPKGSFSTLEIQRTEQGDSAMYLCASSLGMGQETQYFGPGTRLLVL.

This clonotype was counted between two and nine times. The chain has TRBV12-3 or TRBV12-4 and TRBJ2-3, with 7 bases matching TRBD1. Trimming removed 6 bases from V and 14 bases from J; junction bases left unmatched: 20. This CDR3 has 15 amino acids. CDR3 nucleotides: TGTGCCAGCAGCCGAGATAGACAGGGTTCTTCAGTATGGTATTTT. It translates to CASSRDRQGSSVWYF.

This clonotype was seen ten or more times. The rearrangement joins TRBV20-1 to TRBJ2-1; 9 nucleotides align to TRBD2. Germline assignment: CDR1 DFQATT and CDR2 SNEGSKA (reference sequence). CDR3 length: 15 residues. Trimming cost V 5 bases and J 4 bases; bases outside gene matches: 9. CDR3 sequence: CSARRGSGRYNEQFF. The CDR3, as DNA: TGCAGTGCTCGTCGGGGTAGCGGGAGATACAATGAGCAGTTCTTC.

A few counts support this clonotype. The rearrangement uses TRBV27 and TRBJ2-7; D gene uncertain. Germline assignment: CDR1 MNHEY and CDR2 SMNVEV (reference sequence). V lost 3 bases to trimming and J lost 1 base, with 10 bases between them. The CDR3 has 14 residues. In DNA form, the CDR3 reads TGTGCCAGCAGTTTTGTTGGGAATTCCTACGAGCAGTACTTC. Translation: CASSFVGNSYEQYF.

The chain has TRBV20-1 and TRBJ2-7; D ambiguous. Germline V gene data show CDR1 as DFQATT and CDR2 as SNEGSKA (reference sequence). The CDR3 runs 13 residues. Trimming removed 1 base at V and 3 bases at J, with 10 bases between. The CDR3 DNA reads TGCAGTGCTAGAGGTGATTCGGACTACGAGCAGTACTTC. Translation: CSARGDSDYEQYF.

A few counts support this clonotype. The chain links TRBV27 to TRBJ2-7; 12 bases align to TRBD2. Germline lookup yields CDR1 MNHEY and CDR2 SMNVEV (reference sequence). This CDR3 is 17 amino acids long. V lost 4 bases, J lost 7 bases, and 14 bases stayed unmatched. Here the CDR3 reads CASSSVITSGGRPEQYF. The CDR3 nucleotides are TGTGCCAGCAGTTCTGTAATAACTAGCGGGGGGCGGCCGGAGCAGTACTTC.

This chain uses TRBV27 with TRBJ2-2; D gene uncertain. The length of the CDR3 is 15 residues. Trimming removed 5 bases at V and 4 bases at J, with 14 bases between. Germline V lookup: CDR1 MNHEY, CDR2 SMNVEV (reference sequence). CDR3 loop: CASSLHSRLTGELFF. The CDR3 bases are TGTGCCAGCAGTCTCCACTCCCGACTCACCGGGGAGCTGTTTTTT.

The chain carries TRBV12-3 or TRBV12-4 and TRBJ1-1, with 7 positions matching TRBD1. V dropped 6 bases and J dropped 5; count of bases not matched to a gene: 9. The CDR3 contains 14 residues. CDR3 DNA: TGTGCCAGCAGCCAAAATCAGGGGGGGACTGAAGCTTTCTTT. Protein product: CASSQNQGGTEAFF.

This clonotype was counted a few times. The chain carries TRBV6-1 and TRBJ2-2; D remains unclear. This CDR3 has 14 residues. V lost 8 bases and J lost 2, with 12 bases in between. Germline loops: CDR1 MNHNS, CDR2 SASEGT. CDR3 sequence (DNA): TGTGCCAGCCAGAACGAGGACAACACCGGGGAGCTGTTTTTT. Amino acid sequence: CASQNEDNTGELFF.

This clonotype has at least ten counts. The J gene is TRBJ1-2, the V gene TRBV2; D possibly corresponds to TRBD1 (6 bases). V gave up 8 bases and J gave up 1 base, with 14 bases separating them. The germline gives CDR1 SNHLY, CDR2 FYNNEI. The CDR3 totals 14 residues. CDR3 nucleotides: TGTGCCAGCTCTGTCAGACAGGTTAACTATGGCTACACCTTC. This translates into CASSVRQVNYGYTF.

This rearrangement joins TRBV12-3 or TRBV12-4 to TRBJ2-2, with D perhaps given as TRBD1 or TRBD2 (6 bases each). The length of the CDR3 is 15 residues. Trimming took 10 bases from V and 5 from J, leaving 20 bases between them. In nucleotides, the CDR3 is TGTGCCATCAGGGGCAGGACTACTAATACCGGGGAGCTGTTTTTT. As protein: CAIRGRTTNTGELFF.

In DNA form, the CDR3 reads TGCAGTGCTAGAGATGCAATGGGGACTAGCGGGCCTTACGAGCAGTACTTC. Translating gives CSARDAMGTSGPYEQYF. The rearrangement joins TRBV20-1 to TRBJ2-7; 12 bases map to TRBD2. With 0 bases clipped from V and 4 bases from J, the junction kept 10 bases outside the gene matches. The length of the CDR3 is 17 residues. CDR1 DFQATT and CDR2 SNEGSKA come from the germline V gene (reference sequence).

The chain employs TRBV7-2 and TRBJ2-4; D is uncertain. Germline-derived CDR1 and CDR2 are SGHTA and FQGNSA. Trimming left V 2 bases short and J 0 bases short, with 11 bases between. The CDR3 runs 16 residues. The CDR3 region has the DNA TGTGCCAGCAGCTTACCTGGATCGCAAGCCAAAAACATTCAGTACTTC. Residues: CASSLPGSQAKNIQYF.

This clonotype came up many times. V usage is TRBV6-1 and J usage is TRBJ1-1; 8 positions match TRBD1. Unmatched junction bases numbered 14, after V lost 6 bases and J lost 5 bases. Germline-derived CDR1 and CDR2 are MNHNS and SASEGT. This CDR3 contains 16 residues. CDR3 nucleotide sequence: TGTGCCAGCAGACGGACAGGGACCGGAACACTGACTGAAGCTTTCTTT. Translated: CASRRTGTGTLTEAFF.

In its sample, this clonotype was seen a few times. The rearrangement joins TRBV28 to TRBJ1-2; 9 nucleotides line up with TRBD1. V lost 7 bases, J lost 8 bases, and 11 bases stayed unmatched. CDR1 and CDR2 from the germline V gene are MDHEN and SYDVKM. The CDR3 sequence is 14 residues long. The CDR3 region is CASTSVGTGNGYTF. Written as DNA, the CDR3 is TGTGCCAGCACCTCCGTCGGGACAGGGAACGGCTACACCTTC.

This clonotype appeared many times. V gene TRBV12-3 or TRBV12-4 combines with J gene TRBJ2-6; TRBD1 aligns across 8 bases. The CDR3 totals 18 residues. Germline trimming cut 5 bases from V and 4 bases from J; bases unmatched to any gene: 13. The chain's CDR3 is CASSPTSGGMKGANVLTF. The CDR3 nucleotides read TGTGCCAGCAGTCCAACTTCAGGGGGCATGAAAGGGGCCAACGTCCTGACTTTC.

The chain combines TRBV9 with TRBJ2-1; TRBD2 matches 14 bases. Germline assignment: CDR1 SGDLS and CDR2 YYNGEE. The V and J ends lost 2 bases and 1 base, in that order; junction bases with no gene match: 11. This CDR3 region has 20 residues. CDR3 in amino acids: CASSVLMAGLAGESYNEQFF. The CDR3 DNA follows: TGTGCCAGCAGCGTCCTTATGGCGGGACTAGCGGGAGAGTCCTACAATGAGCAGTTCTTC.

The chain joins TRBV28 to TRBJ1-5, with 8 bases identical to TRBD1. This CDR3 is 14 amino acids long. Germline values: CDR1 MDHEN, CDR2 SYDVKM. J gave up 7 bases and V 5 bases, and 7 bases lay outside the gene matches. CDR3 coding DNA: TGTGCCAGCAGTCCAACGGACAGGGTCCAGCCCCAGCATTTT. Protein sequence: CASSPTDRVQPQHF. Using reference TRBV28 and TRBJ1-5 for the parts outside the CDR3, the full variable domain is DVKVTQSSRYLVKRTGEKVFLECVQDMDHENMFWYRQDPGLGLRLIYFSYDVKMKEKGDIPEGYSVSREKKERFSLILESASTNQTSMYLCASSPTDRVQPQHFGDGTRLSIL.

This chain uses TRBV11-2 with TRBJ1-2, with TRBD1 matching over 11 bases. The J segment lost 7 bases and the V segment lost 4 bases, leaving 14 bases of the junction unmatched. Germline V gene sequence: CDR1 SGHAT, CDR2 FQNNGV. The CDR3 runs 17 residues. DNA of the CDR3: TGTGCCAGCAGCTCCCTCCGGACAGGGGGCTTAAGCGGTGGCTACACCTTC. Encoded protein: CASSSLRTGGLSGGYTF.

This clonotype appeared many times. This chain connects TRBV20-1 to TRBJ2-7; 11 bases match TRBD1. The CDR3 runs to 14 residues. Germline assignment: CDR1 DFQATT and CDR2 SNEGSKA (reference sequence). Losses at the gene ends were 2 bases for V and 6 bases for J; bases not matched to a gene: 6. The CDR3 reads CSARPGQGGVEQYF. As DNA, the CDR3 is TGCAGTGCTAGACCGGGACAGGGGGGTGTCGAGCAGTACTTC.

The table lists this clonotype with a few counts. DNA for the CDR3: TGTGCCAGCAGTGAGGGTGCAGGGGGAAGGAACACCATATATTTT. Amino acids: CASSEGAGGRNTIYF. V usage is TRBV6-1 and J usage is TRBJ1-3; TRBD1 agrees at 7 bases. The CDR3 extends over 15 amino acids. CDR1 and CDR2 from the germline V gene are MNHNS and SASEGT. The V gene end was trimmed by 3 bases and the J gene end by 7 bases; junction bases not matched to a gene: 9.

This clonotype was found a few times. Here the CDR3 reads CASSKQPSSTDTQYF. For the CDR3, the DNA is TGTGCCAGCAGCAAACAACCTTCTAGCACAGATACGCAGTATTTT. This sequence joins TRBV7-3 and TRBJ2-3; D remains unclear. V lost 5 bases, J lost 0 bases, and 12 bases lay in between. The CDR3 is 15 amino acids. In germline, CDR1 is SGHTA, CDR2 FQGTGA. Drawing the rest from reference TRBV7-3 and TRBJ2-3, the complete variable domain is GAGVSQTPSNKVTEKGKYVELRCDPISGHTALYWYRQSLGQGPEFLIYFQGTGAADDSGLPNDRFFAVRPEGSVSTLKIQRTERGDSAVYLCASSKQPSSTDTQYFGPGTRLTVL.